A selection of T cell receptor beta chains follows, all from one sample in a study of blood T cell repertoires in COVID-19. Sequencing was performed with immunoSEQ multiplex PCR; in TCRdb, only in-frame clones are kept and a portion is missing. The sample holds over 70,000 clones, around 93% seen once. The sequenced sample consisted of peripheral blood. The receptor set was obtained from a human donor with active COVID-19. The donor label of this sample is uncertain. Each CDR3 is given with its conserved first and last residue. The order of the fields is clone size, J gene, CDR3 length, D gene, V gene, CDR3 DNA, CDR3 protein. A D gene is named only where the DNA matches it firmly. Where a row states a size, it is once, few, many or the class of an expanded clone; other rows omit it.

>.|TRBJ1-1|15|.|TRBV4-2
TGTGCCAGCAGCCGGGGAGGGGTGGTGAACACTGAAGCTTTCTTT
CASSRGGVVNTEAFF
>.|TRBJ1-1|15|.|TRBV16
TGTGCCAGCAGCCAAGAAACAGGGATGAACACTGAAGCTTTCTTT
CASSQETGMNTEAFF
>.|TRBJ1-2|12|.|TRBV19
TGTGCCAGCCGGGGGACGGGGGATGGCTACACCTTC
CASRGTGDGYTF
>.|TRBJ2-2|16|.|TRBV3-1/TRBV3-2
TGTGCCAGCAGCCGCACGCCGGGATCGAACACCGGGGAGCTGTTTTTT
CASSRTPGSNTGELFF
>.|TRBJ1-2|14|TRBD1|TRBV6-1
TGTGCCAGCAGTGAATTGAGGGGGCATGTTGGCTACACCTTC
CASSELRGHVGYTF
>.|TRBJ1-2|15|TRBD1|TRBV7-9
TGTGCCAGCAGCTTTGCAGGGGGCGAAAAGTCTGGCTACACCTTC
CASSFAGGEKSGYTF
>.|TRBJ1-6|15|TRBD1|TRBV2
TGTGCCAGCAGTGGGGACAGCTCCTATAATTCACCCCTCCACTTT
CASSGDSSYNSPLHF
>.|TRBJ2-3|19|TRBD2|TRBV6-1
TGTGCCAGCAGTGAAGCACCCCTACTAGCGGGGGAAAGCACAGATACGCAGTATTTT
CASSEAPLLAGESTDTQYF
>.|TRBJ1-3|14|.|TRBV6-5
TGTGCCAGCAGCAACAGGGTACCTGGAAACACCATATATTTT
CASSNRVPGNTIYF
>.|TRBJ2-3|15|.|TRBV2
TGTGCCAGCAGTGAAGCTAACAACCCCACAGATACGCAGTATTTT
CASSEANNPTDTQYF
>.|TRBJ2-7|16|.|TRBV4-1
TGCGCCAGCAGCCAAGGCGGCACCCGCACTTCCTACGAGCAGTACTTC
CASSQGGTRTSYEQYF
>.|TRBJ1-1|14|.|TRBV6-5
TGTGCCAGCAGTCTAGGGACTTTGAACACTGAAGCTTTCTTT
CASSLGTLNTEAFF
>few|TRBJ2-7|15|.|TRBV7-9
TGTGCCAGCAGCCGAAGAGTTATAAGCTCCTACGAGCAGTACTTC
CASSRRVISSYEQYF
>once|TRBJ1-2|13|.|TRBV6-2/TRBV6-3
TGTGCCAGCAGCGGGGTCGGGGGCTATGGCTACACCTTC
CASSGVGGYGYTF
>once|TRBJ1-2|13|.|TRBV12-3/TRBV12-4
TGTGCCAGCACCGGGATCAAAAACTATGGCTACACCTTC
CASTGIKNYGYTF
>.|TRBJ1-1|13|.|TRBV11-2
TGTGCCAGCAGCTTAGATCAGGGCTTTGAAGCTTTCTTT
CASSLDQGFEAFF
>.|TRBJ1-4|17|.|TRBV28
TGTGCCAGCAGTGTCCATAACAGGGTCTCAACTAATGAAAAACTGTTTTTT
CASSVHNRVSTNEKLFF
>.|TRBJ1-4|15|TRBD1|TRBV27
TGTGCCAGCAGCCTACAGGGGCGGCCTAAGGAAAAACTGTTTTTT
CASSLQGRPKEKLFF
>.|TRBJ2-1|16|TRBD2|TRBV3-1/TRBV3-2
TGTGCCAGCAGCCTTCGACTAGCGGGGGGGAGGAATGAGCAGTTCTTC
CASSLRLAGGRNEQFF
>.|TRBJ2-3|17|TRBD2|TRBV6-1
TGTGCCAGCAGTGGGAGGAGTAGCGGGGGGGCCCCGGATACGCAGTATTTT
CASSGRSSGGAPDTQYF
>.|TRBJ2-1|13|TRBD2|TRBV6-5
TGTGCCAGCAGGCGGGGGACTAGTCCTGAGCAGTTCTTC
CASRRGTSPEQFF
>.|TRBJ2-1|18|TRBD2|TRBV20-1
TGCAGTGCTAGTGGGATAACTAGCGGGGGGGCGACCTACAATGAGCAGTTCTTC
CSASGITSGGATYNEQFF
>.|TRBJ1-4|13|.|TRBV24-1
TGTGCCACCAGTGATGGAGGGAATGAAAAACTGTTTTTT
CATSDGGNEKLFF
>.|TRBJ1-1|14|.|TRBV6-5
TGTGCCAGCAGGTTGGGGGGAGGGGGTTCTGAAGCTTTCTTT
CASRLGGGGSEAFF
>.|TRBJ2-1|18|TRBD2|TRBV27
TGTGCCAGCAGGGGACTAGCGGGGGGGCCCTTCATCTACAATGAGCAGTTCTTC
CASRGLAGGPFIYNEQFF
>.|TRBJ1-6|14|TRBD1|TRBV6-1
TGTGCCAGCAGTGACGGACAGGGGGGATCACCCCTCCACTTT
CASSDGQGGSPLHF
>once|TRBJ1-1|13|.|TRBV19
TGTGCCAGTAGCCTAACGGGGAGCGTTGAAGCTTTCTTT
CASSLTGSVEAFF
>.|TRBJ2-5|16|TRBD2|TRBV7-2
TGTGCCAGCAGTCCCGAGAGGACTAGCCAGCAAGAGACCCAGTACTTC
CASSPERTSQQETQYF
>once|TRBJ1-1|13|.|TRBV11-3
TGTGCCAGCAGCTTATACAGGGACACTGAAGCTTTCTTT
CASSLYRDTEAFF
>.|TRBJ1-4|15|.|TRBV5-6
TGTGCCAGCAGCTTGGCCGGAGGGGTAAATGAAAAACTGTTTTTT
CASSLAGGVNEKLFF